This T cell receptor beta chain was captured by sequencing in a study of identical twins. Overall study results and limits: With abundant cord blood beta clonotypes, insertions were fewer; memory repertoires showed no such pattern.

The germline V gene has CDR1 ENHRY and CDR2 SYGVKD. V lost 6 bases to trimming and J lost 11 bases; unmatched junction nucleotides: 7. The CDR3 totals 14 residues. A universal primer site was incorporated via template switching, and the cDNA contained unique molecular identifiers. In TCRdb, the 5' RACE reads were re-called with MiXCR into one record per CDR3 protein. The sample contains some 710,000 distinct CDR3 sequences, roughly 6% of which appear only once. Points on this clonotype: Its cognate antigen is unknown.

Sequenced: naive T cells sorted from blood. This TCR came from a man aged 18 to 29 in good health. The chain joins TRBV10-3 to TRBJ2-3; 14 bases line up with TRBD2. CDR3 in amino acids: CAISPGLAGVEQYF. DNA of the CDR3: TGTGCCATCAGCCCGGGACTAGCGGGAGTTGAGCAGTATTTT.